This T cell receptor (beta chain) was identified in a study of T cells after posttransplantation cyclophosphamide. In this sample, this clone is medium-sized. Antigen unknown. Cyclophosphamide on days +3 and +4 followed busulfan-fludarabine conditioning and a marrow graft. Germline loops: CDR1 SGHRS, CDR2 YFSETQ. The CDR3 runs 15 residues. The ends lost 2 bases at V and 2 bases at J; junction bases unmatched: 7. Study-level points and caveats: TRB overlap between skin or GI tissue T cells and blood was limited.

TCRdb keeps only in-frame clones here, not all; method: immunoSEQ multiplex PCR. The sample holds under 20,000 clones, and no clone turns up only once. The specimen comprised PBMCs, sampled after allogeneic stem cell transplant with posttransplant cyclophosphamide. The sequence was obtained from a female patient younger than 45 who received an allogeneic stem cell transplant from a related donor, was CMV-positive, and had no GVHD. Some of the T cells may derive from the graft donor. The chain links TRBV5-1 to TRBJ2-7, with 7 bases matching TRBD1. CDR3 bases: TGCGCCAGCAGCTTCGGTACAGGGGCAGCCTACGAGCAGTACTTC. This sequence encodes CASSFGTGAAYEQYF.